A selection of T cell receptor beta chains follows, all from one sample in a study of blood T cell repertoires in COVID-19. Assay used: immunoSEQ multiplex PCR; TCRdb lists only in-frame clones, some missing. The sample shows hundreds of thousands of clones, roughly 90% of them seen only once. The specimen sequenced was peripheral blood. The source is a woman aged 25 to 39 with COVID-19, enrolled during active disease. The CDR3 runs from the conserved cysteine through the conserved F or W. D genes are given only for firm matches.

J | D | V | CDR3
TRBJ2-7 | - | TRBV11-2 | CASSMFWPQYF
TRBJ2-1 | - | TRBV27 | CASSWGGSTYNEQFF
TRBJ1-3 | TRBD1 | TRBV28 | CASSITSGQGSVGNTIYF
TRBJ2-3 | TRBD2 | TRBV19 | CASSGRLADSRDTQYF
TRBJ2-7 | - | TRBV5-6 | CASSLGPGEQYF
TRBJ1-5 | - | TRBV4-1 | CASSPVSRGNQPQHF
TRBJ1-3 | - | TRBV2 | CASSEPSGISGNTIYF
TRBJ1-3 | - | TRBV14 | CASSLPSRAGNTIYF
TRBJ2-1 | TRBD1 | TRBV15 | CATSRDITQGAYNEQFF
TRBJ2-4 | - | TRBV30 | CAWSVQAKNIQYF
TRBJ2-5 | - | TRBV7-8 | CASSLVLSTETQYF
TRBJ2-5 | TRBD2 | TRBV7-9 | CASSLDLAGWETQYF
TRBJ1-4 | TRBD1 | TRBV18 | CASSAGTANEKLFF
TRBJ2-5 | TRBD2 | TRBV3-1/TRBV3-2 | CASSQIAGQETQYF
TRBJ1-1 | - | TRBV7-9 | CAGRTQLNTEAFF
TRBJ2-7 | TRBD2 | TRBV5-1 | CASSFTSASYEQYF
TRBJ1-4 | - | TRBV6-6 | CASSSVTREEKLFF
TRBJ2-7 | TRBD2 | TRBV2 | CASSEGEERGASYEQYF